This T cell receptor (beta chain) comes out of a study of blood T cells in healthy people across ages. Study-level results: Diversity of TCR beta correlated strongly with naive T cell percentage.

There are a few counts of this clonotype. Antigen unknown. Peripheral blood from each donor was collected in a volume of approximately 9.5 milliliters. CDR3 size: 16 residues. V shed 0 bases and J shed 2 bases, with 16 bases lying between them. The V gene's germline CDR1 is DFQATT and CDR2 SNEGSKA (reference sequence). A J-beta primer mix and a sample-barcoded 5' primer were used in a second PCR of roughly 6 to 12 cycles. TCRdb processed the 5' RACE reads anew with MiXCR; each CDR3 protein has one entry. This table has more than 1,400,000 distinct CDR3 sequences, about 43% appearing once. Sequencing was done on a sample of blood. This TCR was sampled from a woman between 18 and 29 years old in good health. This sequence joins TRBV20-1 and TRBJ1-2; no firm D call. The CDR3 region is CSARDAGFPLNYGYTF. CDR3 bases: TGCAGTGCTAGAGATGCGGGTTTCCCCCTAAACTATGGCTACACCTTC.